One and the same sample provided the 30 T cell receptor beta chains below, sequenced in a study of blood T cell repertoires in COVID-19. Here immunoSEQ multiplex PCR was the method, and the copy in TCRdb shows in-frame clones only, minus some. The table lists 25,000 to 35,000 clones, about 92% of them singletons. The sequenced sample was peripheral blood. The receptors shown here come from a woman between 65 and 79 years old with COVID-19, enrolled during active disease.

The chain is built from TRBV3-1 (or the pseudogene TRBV3-2) and TRBJ2-3; D ambiguous. The CDR3 runs to 12 residues. Between the trimmed V and J ends, which lost 0 bases and 5 bases, there was a span of 3 bases. The germline gives CDR1 LGHDT, CDR2 YNNKEL (reference sequence). DNA of the CDR3: TGTGCCAGCAGCCAAGACTTAGATACGCAGTATTTT. Its protein product is CASSQDLDTQYF.

The CDR3 DNA reads as TGTGCCAGCAGTTTGACAGGGCGCTACAATGAGCAGTTCTTC. It codes for CASSLTGRYNEQFF. The chain combines TRBV28 with TRBJ2-1; TRBD1 matches at 7 bases. V lost 3 bases to trimming and J lost 3 bases; unmatched junction nucleotides: 2. This CDR3 has 14 residues. Germline CDR1 and CDR2: MDHEN and SYDVKM. Drawing the rest from reference TRBV28 and TRBJ2-1, the complete variable domain is DVKVTQSSRYLVKRTGEKVFLECVQDMDHENMFWYRQDPGLGLRLIYFSYDVKMKEKGDIPEGYSVSREKKERFSLILESASTNQTSMYLCASSLTGRYNEQFFGPGTRLTVL.

The V and J genes are TRBV28 and TRBJ2-1; D is possibly TRBD1 (5 bases). V shed 7 bases and J shed 2 bases, with 15 bases lying between them. The CDR3 is 15 residues long. Germline CDR1 is MDHEN and CDR2 is SYDVKM. The CDR3 nucleotides read TGTGCCAGCAAATTGTTTGGGGCACCCTACAATGAGCAGTTCTTC. It encodes CASKLFGAPYNEQFF.

In DNA, the CDR3 is TGTGCCAGCAGCTTGGGCGGGACAGGGGTGGATGGCTACACCTTC. This gives the protein CASSLGGTGVDGYTF. The genes are TRBV5-4 and TRBJ1-2, with 10 bases aligning to TRBD1. Trimming removed 0 bases from V and 6 bases from J; junction bases left unmatched: 5. The CDR3 has 15 amino acids. CDR1 and CDR2 from the germline V gene are SGHNT and YYREEE (reference sequence).

V usage is TRBV24-1 and J usage is TRBJ2-3, with 12 bases matching TRBD1. CDR1 is KGHDR, CDR2 SFDVKD, per germline. V lost 10 bases to trimming and J lost 5 bases; unmatched junction nucleotides: 6. This CDR3 contains 14 residues. The CDR3 sequence is CATGDRGPGDTQYF. The CDR3 DNA reads as TGTGCCACGGGGGACAGGGGGCCAGGAGATACGCAGTATTTT.

V and J are TRBV13 and TRBJ1-3, with D tentatively TRBD1 (5 bases). There are 18 residues in the CDR3. Trimming shortened V by 3 bases and J by 0 bases, and 18 bases separated the two germline ends. In germline, CDR1 is PRHDT, CDR2 FYEKMQ (reference sequence). The CDR3 DNA reads TGTGCCAGCAGCTTGCCTTCAGGGAGGCGGCTCTCTGGAAACACCATATATTTT. This codes for CASSLPSGRRLSGNTIYF.

J is TRBJ1-3 and V is TRBV19, with a tentative D call TRBD1 (5 bases). The CDR3 spans 17 residues. Per the germline V gene, CDR1 is LNHDA and CDR2 is SQIVND (reference sequence). The V end was cut by 4 bases, the J end by 0 bases, with 16 bases between. The CDR3 sequence: CASSTTGDFRSGNTIYF. In DNA, the CDR3 is TGTGCCAGTAGTACAACCGGGGACTTCCGCTCTGGAAACACCATATATTTT.

This chain links TRBV7-8 with TRBJ1-2, with D unclear. The CDR3 runs to 13 residues. The V gene lost 1 base and the J gene lost 7 bases, with 10 bases spanning the gap. Looked up from germline, CDR1 is SGHVS and CDR2 is FQNEAQ. The CDR3 nucleotides are TGTGCCAGCAGCTTAGGGACTGGGCCTGGCTACACCTTC. Its protein product is CASSLGTGPGYTF.

This chain links TRBV18 with TRBJ1-1; the match to TRBD1 covers 7 bases. CDR3 length equals 12 residues. J gave up 9 bases and V 2 bases, and 3 bases lay outside the gene matches. CDR1 KGHSH and CDR2 LQKENI come from the germline V gene. The CDR3 sequence is CASSPGQVQAFF. The DNA of the CDR3 is TGTGCCAGCTCACCAGGACAGGTTCAAGCTTTCTTT.

The V gene is TRBV11-2, the J gene TRBJ2-2; the match to TRBD1 covers 11 bases. Germline CDR1 and CDR2: SGHAT and FQNNGV. The CDR3 is 16 amino acids. Germline trimming cut 7 bases from V and 6 bases from J; bases unmatched to any gene: 10. CDR3 protein: CASNNPGQGGAGELFF. As DNA, the CDR3 is TGTGCCAGCAACAACCCGGGACAGGGGGGCGCCGGGGAGCTGTTTTTT. The full variable domain, rest sourced from reference TRBV11-2 and TRBJ2-2, is EAGVAQSPRYKIIEKRQSVAFWCNPISGHATLYWYQQILGQGPKLLIQFQNNGVVDDSQLPKDRFSAERLKGVDSTLKIQPAKLEDSAVYLCASNNPGQGGAGELFFGEGSRLTVL.

V gene TRBV28 combines with J gene TRBJ2-1, with 9 bases matching TRBD2. The CDR3 contains 14 residues. Trimming at V came to 5 bases and at J to 7 bases, leaving 6 bases not matched to a gene. Per the germline V gene, CDR1 is MDHEN and CDR2 is SYDVKM. CDR3 protein: CASSPGLAVNEQFF. CDR3 sequence (DNA): TGTGCCAGCAGTCCGGGACTAGCCGTAAATGAGCAGTTCTTC.

The chain couples TRBV27 to TRBJ2-3; 7 nucleotides line up with TRBD1. Trimming removed 8 bases from V and 6 bases from J; junction bases left unmatched: 8. CDR1 is MNHEY, CDR2 SMNVEV, per germline (reference sequence). The length of the CDR3 is 13 residues. The CDR3, as DNA: TGTGCCAGCGAGAGACAGGGCGGCGATACGCAGTATTTT. It is translated as CASERQGGDTQYF.

This clone was seen once. The V and J genes are TRBV6-6 and TRBJ1-5; possibly TRBD1 for D (5 bases). CDR3 length: 14 residues. V was shortened by 2 bases and J by 4 bases, with 9 bases between the two germline ends. Germline-derived CDR1 and CDR2 are MNHNY and SVGAGI (reference sequence). The CDR3 bases are TGTGCCAGCAGTTACGGGACTAGAAATCAGCCCCAGCATTTT. Protein sequence: CASSYGTRNQPQHF.

This chain uses TRBV30 with TRBJ1-1, with TRBD1 as a possible D gene (6 bases). This CDR3 is 13 amino acids long. CDR1 and CDR2 (germline): GTSNPN, SVGIG (reference sequence). The V gene lost 2 bases and the J gene lost 2 bases, with 9 bases spanning the gap. CDR3 coding DNA: TGTGCCTGGAGTCGGGACACCAACACTGAAGCTTTCTTT. This gives the protein CAWSRDTNTEAFF.

A single count supports this clone. This rearrangement joins TRBV24-1 to TRBJ1-4; tentatively, D is TRBD1 (6 bases). Deletions cut 9 bases from V and 7 bases from J, with 14 bases between. CDR3 length: 13 amino acids. In germline, CDR1 is KGHDR, CDR2 SFDVKD. The CDR3 loop reads CATSGAAGEKLFF. The CDR3 DNA is TGTGCCACCTCAGGGGCGGCGGGTGAAAAACTGTTTTTT.

The V call is TRBV7-2, the J call TRBJ2-1; tentative D call: TRBD2 (6 bases). Trimming removed 1 base from V and 4 bases from J, with 11 bases in between. Germline CDR1 SGHTA, CDR2 FQGNSA. This CDR3 comprises 15 residues. For the CDR3, the DNA is TGTGCCAGCAGCTTAGACGGGGGAACGTACAATGAGCAGTTCTTC. This encodes CASSLDGGTYNEQFF.

The CDR3 is CASTAGELLNEQFF. The DNA of the CDR3 is TGTGCCTCTACCGCGGGGGAGCTCCTCAATGAGCAGTTCTTC. This chain links TRBV19 with TRBJ2-1; 7 bases match TRBD2. The CDR3 runs to 14 residues. In germline, CDR1 is LNHDA, CDR2 SQIVND (reference sequence). With 11 bases clipped from V and 6 bases from J, the junction kept 13 bases outside the gene matches. Based on the CDR3 plus reference TRBV19 and TRBJ2-1, the full variable domain is DGGITQSPKYLFRKEGQNVTLSCEQNLNHDAMYWYRQDPGQGLRLIYYSQIVNDFQKGDIAEGYSVSREKKESFPLTVTSAQKNPTAFYLCASTAGELLNEQFFGPGTRLTVL.

The rearrangement joins TRBV6-2 or TRBV6-3 to TRBJ1-1, with 7 bases that match TRBD1. Germline lookup yields CDR1 MNHEY and CDR2 SVGEGT. Unmatched junction bases numbered 12, after V lost 6 bases and J lost 11 bases. CDR3 size: 13 residues. In DNA, the CDR3 is TGTGCCAGCAGCTATCCTGACGACAGGGCGGCTTTCTTT. It specifies CASSYPDDRAAFF.

The chain combines TRBV19 with TRBJ1-1, with a possible D match to TRBD1 (6 bases). Germline V gives CDR1 LNHDA, CDR2 SQIVND (reference sequence). CDR3 length: 12 residues. Trimming pared 5 bases from V and 10 bases from J, leaving 14 bases between. In nucleotides, the CDR3 is TGTGCCAGTAGTGTAATTACAGGGTTAGCTTTCTTT. It translates to CASSVITGLAFF.

The chain is built from TRBV25-1 and TRBJ2-5; maybe TRBD2 (5 bases). The CDR3 runs to 13 residues. Germline V gene data show CDR1 as MGHDK and CDR2 as SYGVNS. The ends were cut back, 6 bases at V and 1 base at J, with 9 bases in the middle. CDR3 in DNA: TGTGCCAGCAGCAAGCGGTCCCAAGAGACCCAGTACTTC. Its protein product is CASSKRSQETQYF.

The chain employs TRBV24-1 and TRBJ2-1, with D maybe TRBD2 (5 bases). V was pared by 6 bases and J by 6 bases, with 8 bases between. Per germline, CDR1 KGHDR and CDR2 SFDVKD. This CDR3 is built from 12 residues. CDR3 bases: TGTGCCACCAGTTACAGCGGCAATGAGCAGTTCTTC. This gives the protein CATSYSGNEQFF.

The chain employs TRBV7-9 and TRBJ1-4; D gene unclear. Per germline, CDR1 SEHNR and CDR2 FQNEAQ (reference sequence). The CDR3 extends over 11 amino acids. V dropped 5 bases and J dropped 8 bases, with 6 bases sitting between them. This CDR3 is CASSGPEKLFF. CDR3 sequence (DNA): TGTGCCAGCAGCGGGCCCGAAAAACTGTTTTTT.

This chain links TRBV18 with TRBJ2-5; D not certain. V lost 6 bases to trimming and J lost 3 bases, with 8 bases between them. Germline V gene lookup returns CDR1 KGHSH and CDR2 LQKENI. This CDR3 region has 12 residues. The CDR3 region is CASSRNKETQYF. In DNA, the CDR3 is TGTGCCAGCTCGCGGAATAAAGAGACCCAGTACTTC.

This clone was found once. V usage is TRBV7-3 and J usage is TRBJ2-1, with D perhaps matching TRBD2 (5 bases). The CDR3 sequence is 15 residues long. V gave up 1 base and J gave up 6 bases, with 13 bases separating them. From germline, CDR1 is SGHTA and CDR2 FQGTGA. The CDR3 is CASSLMPGLFNEQFF. The DNA for the CDR3 is TGTGCCAGCAGCTTAATGCCGGGATTGTTCAATGAGCAGTTCTTC.

The V call is TRBV4-1, the J call TRBJ1-1, with 7 bases lining up with TRBD1. Germline V CDR1 and CDR2: MGHRA, YSYEKL. V lost 5 bases, J lost 6 bases, and 15 bases stayed unmatched. The CDR3 contains 16 residues. CDR3 sequence reads: CASSKTSRQGKAEAFF. As DNA, the CDR3 is TGCGCCAGCAGCAAAACATCTCGACAGGGTAAGGCTGAAGCTTTCTTT.

The chain combines TRBV5-1 with TRBJ2-7; 9 bases are a match to TRBD1. CDR1 and CDR2 from the germline V gene are SGHRS and YFSETQ. The CDR3 is made up of 14 amino acids. J gave up 3 bases and V 5 bases, and 6 bases lay outside the gene matches. The DNA for the CDR3 is TGCGCCAGCAGTTCCGGGGACAGGGTCTACGAGCAGTACTTC. Translated: CASSSGDRVYEQYF.

V is TRBV4-2 and J is TRBJ1-1; 7 bases match TRBD1. V lost 1 base to trimming and J lost 0 bases; unmatched junction nucleotides: 8. Germline CDR1 LGHNA, CDR2 YNFKEQ. CDR3 size: 17 residues. This CDR3 is CASSQVGQVDMNTEAFF. CDR3 sequence (DNA): TGTGCCAGCAGCCAAGTTGGACAGGTCGACATGAACACTGAAGCTTTCTTT.

This rearrangement joins TRBV7-8 to TRBJ1-5, with 7 bases matching TRBD1. This CDR3 is built from 17 residues. CDR1 is SGHVS and CDR2 is FQNEAQ in the germline V gene. With 0 bases clipped from V and 6 bases from J, the junction kept 11 bases outside the gene matches. In DNA form, the CDR3 reads TGTGCCAGCAGCTTAGCGCTTGGGTGGACAGGTGCTCAGCCCCAGCATTTT. Translated, it gives CASSLALGWTGAQPQHF. Together with reference TRBV7-8 and TRBJ1-5, the CDR3 gives the full variable domain: GAGVSQSPRYKVAKRGQDVALRCDPISGHVSLFWYQQALGQGPEFLTYFQNEAQLDKSGLPSDRFFAERPEGSVSTLKIQRTQQEDSAVYLCASSLALGWTGAQPQHFGDGTRLSIL.

The J gene is TRBJ2-1, the V gene TRBV6-2 or TRBV6-3; 7 nucleotides line up with TRBD2. CDR1 is MNHEY, CDR2 SVGEGT, per germline. The J segment lost 7 bases and the V segment lost 4 bases, leaving 13 bases of the junction unmatched. The CDR3 consists of 16 residues. CDR3 sequence reads: CASSLSAGVGRNEQFF. In DNA form, the CDR3 reads TGTGCCAGCAGTTTGTCTGCGGGAGTTGGGCGAAATGAGCAGTTCTTC.

The chain couples TRBV19 to TRBJ1-5; 7 bases line up with TRBD1. From germline, CDR1 is LNHDA and CDR2 SQIVND (reference sequence). J gave up 2 bases and V 3 bases, and 4 bases lay outside the gene matches. The CDR3 has 15 residues. The CDR3 region has the DNA TGTGCCAGTAGTATCCCCGGACAGGGCAATCAGCCCCAGCATTTT. Protein: CASSIPGQGNQPQHF. The whole variable domain, remainder taken from reference TRBV19 and TRBJ1-5, is DGGITQSPKYLFRKEGQNVTLSCEQNLNHDAMYWYRQDPGQGLRLIYYSQIVNDFQKGDIAEGYSVSREKKESFPLTVTSAQKNPTAFYLCASSIPGQGNQPQHFGDGTRLSIL.